The text below deals with one T cell receptor (beta chain). In the same sample, other DNA sequences code for this CDR3. The CDR3 runs to 14 residues. V dropped 3 bases and J dropped 0; count of bases not matched to a gene: 1. Germline CDR1 and CDR2: SEHNR and FQNEAQ (reference sequence). Use of 60 Vbeta and 13 Jbeta primers characterized the PCR. Sequencing used immunoSEQ multiplex PCR; TCRdb keeps in-frame clones, though not all of them. Altogether 120,000 or so clones are present, more than 70% being singletons, with the ten largest covering about 0.94%. These data belong to a study of cytomegalovirus exposure and HLA in healthy donors.

Sequenced input: PBMCs. The J gene is TRBJ1-1, the V gene TRBV7-9, with TRBD1 matching over 7 bases. The receptor was isolated from a human donor in good health. The CDR3 is CASSLGQLNTEAFF. DNA of the CDR3: TGTGCCAGCAGCTTGGGACAGCTGAACACTGAAGCTTTCTTT. Full variable domain (outside the CDR3, taken from reference TRBV7-9 and TRBJ1-1): DTGVSQNPRHKITKRGQNVTFRCDPISEHNRLYWYRQTLGQGPEFLTYFQNEAQLEKSRLLSDRFSAERPKGSFSTLEIQRTEQGDSAMYLCASSLGQLNTEAFFGQGTRLTVV.